This note documents a single TCR beta chain sequence. The antigen is undetermined. The protocol was immunoSEQ multiplex PCR, while the TCRdb copy is restricted to in-frame clones and leaves out a portion. Of about 100,000 clones in the sample, less than 90% were seen once. The sample belongs to a study of graft-versus-host responses after intestinal transplantation. Study in general: Multivisceral, liver-intestinal, or isolated intestinal grafts went to recipients.

The study's findings and limits: Recipient marrow held GvH clones, some first seen in ileum or blood. Allografts of one patient group, those with graft-donor T cell macrochimerism, had high graft-versus-host to host-versus-graft clonal ratios. Declines in HvG clones occurring early post-transplant were associated with peak circulating GvH clone levels.

CDR1 and CDR2 (germline): SEHNR, FQNEAQ (reference sequence). V was clipped by 2 bases and J by 1 base; unmatched bases: 2. This CDR3 has 16 amino acids. This chain connects TRBV7-9 to TRBJ2-2; 9 bases are a match to TRBD1. The input for sequencing was unstimulated CD4+ T cells sorted from spleen or lymph node cells, taken before transplant. The clonotype was recovered from a human donor who was the organ donor for an intestinal transplant. CDR3 sequence (DNA): TGTGCCAGCAGCTTAAAGGACAGGGGGAACACCGGGGAGCTGTTTTTT. Protein: CASSLKDRGNTGELFF.